One and the same sample provided the 32 T cell receptor beta chains below, sequenced in a study of graft-versus-host responses after intestinal transplantation. The antigens these receptors bind are not known. Method: immunoSEQ multiplex PCR; TCRdb's copy keeps in-frame clones and lacks some. The sample lists tens of thousands of clones; approximately 92% were seen once. The source material was unstimulated CD4+ T cells sorted from spleen or lymph node cells, sampled before intestinal transplant. The source is a human donor who received an intestinal transplant.

The chain uses TRBV5-1 and TRBJ1-1; no definite D call. The CDR3 sequence is 13 residues long. V lost 1 base, J lost 0 bases, and 4 bases lay in between. Germline lookup yields CDR1 SGHRS and CDR2 YFSETQ. CDR3 residues: CASSLLVNTEAFF. The CDR3 DNA follows: TGCGCCAGCAGCTTGCTAGTGAACACTGAAGCTTTCTTT. The full variable domain, with the rest looked up from reference TRBV5-1 and TRBJ1-1, is KAGVTQTPRYLIKTRGQQVTLSCSPISGHRSVSWYQQTPGQGLQFLFEYFSETQRNKGNFPGRFSGRQFSNSRSEMNVSTLELGDSALYLCASSLLVNTEAFFGQGTRLTVV.

V gene TRBV9 combines with J gene TRBJ2-6; D is undetermined. The CDR3 contains 15 residues. V was trimmed by 0 bases and J by 2 bases, leaving 6 bases between them. Germline lookup yields CDR1 SGDLS and CDR2 YYNGEE. The CDR3 DNA follows: TGTGCCAGCAGCGTAGGATTACCTGGGGCCAACGTCCTGACTTTC. Protein product: CASSVGLPGANVLTF.

This chain links TRBV19 with TRBJ2-1; 9 bases agree with TRBD2. V lost 3 bases to trimming and J lost 8 bases; unmatched junction nucleotides: 2. The CDR3 loop spans 13 amino acids. CDR1 and CDR2 from the germline V gene are LNHDA and SQIVND (reference sequence). Written as DNA, the CDR3 is TGTGCCAGTAGTATGCTAGCGGGATATGAGCAGTTCTTC. This gives the protein CASSMLAGYEQFF.

V usage is TRBV7-8 and J usage is TRBJ2-3; D not resolved. Germline V lookup: CDR1 SGHVS, CDR2 FQNEAQ. The CDR3 covers 13 residues. Trimming shortened V by 3 bases and J by 0 bases, and 4 bases separated the two germline ends. CDR3 nucleotides: TGTGCCAGCAGCTTTGGGAGCACAGATACGCAGTATTTT. As protein: CASSFGSTDTQYF.

The genes are TRBV5-6 and TRBJ2-1; D is undetermined. The germline V and J ends were trimmed by 4 bases and 2 bases, with 7 bases remaining between them. The CDR3 runs 13 residues. Germline CDR1 and CDR2: SGHDT and YYEEEE. The CDR3 coding sequence is TGTGCCAGCAGCCCCGACCCCTACAATGAGCAGTTCTTC. It encodes CASSPDPYNEQFF.

The chain joins TRBV28 to TRBJ1-4; weak D call: TRBD1 (6 bases). CDR1 and CDR2 from the germline V gene are MDHEN and SYDVKM. The V gene lost 1 base and the J gene lost 3 bases, with 9 bases spanning the gap. The CDR3 is made up of 15 amino acids. The CDR3 sequence: CASSLLGAANEKLFF. The CDR3, as DNA: TGTGCCAGCAGTTTATTGGGGGCAGCTAATGAAAAACTGTTTTTT. Drawing the rest from reference TRBV28 and TRBJ1-4, the complete variable domain is DVKVTQSSRYLVKRTGEKVFLECVQDMDHENMFWYRQDPGLGLRLIYFSYDVKMKEKGDIPEGYSVSREKKERFSLILESASTNQTSMYLCASSLLGAANEKLFFGSGTQLSVL.

The DNA of the CDR3 is TGTGCCAGCTCCCAGCAAGGGAGCGATCAGCCCCAGCATTTT. This sequence encodes CASSQQGSDQPQHF. The J gene is TRBJ1-5, the V gene TRBV18; D gene uncertain. Germline CDR1 reads KGHSH; CDR2 reads LQKENI. V shed 6 bases and J shed 5 bases, with 14 bases lying between them. The CDR3 is made up of 14 amino acids.

The chain carries TRBV5-8 and TRBJ1-4; D not certain. The CDR3 totals 16 residues. The V end lost 5 bases, the J end lost 2 bases, and 16 bases lay between the germline ends. The germline CDR1 and CDR2 sequences are SGHTS and YDEGEE. CDR3 protein: CASRLQTAVTNEKLFF. Written as DNA, the CDR3 is TGTGCCAGCAGGCTTCAGACGGCAGTCACTAATGAAAAACTGTTTTTT.

This clone has just one count. The chain carries TRBV11-3 and TRBJ2-1, with D perhaps TRBD1 (6 bases). From germline, CDR1 is SGHNT and CDR2 YENEEA. This CDR3 spans 17 amino acids. The V end was cut by 3 bases, the J end by 1 base, with 16 bases between. The CDR3 region has the DNA TGTGCCAGCAGCTTTATACAGGGCCGATCATCCTACAATGAGCAGTTCTTC. Amino acids: CASSFIQGRSSYNEQFF.

CDR3 sequence reads: CASSSDRSGYTF. CDR3 nucleotides: TGTGCCAGCAGTTCGGACAGGAGTGGCTACACCTTC. The genes are TRBV28 and TRBJ1-2; 7 bases align to TRBD1. Germline CDR1 is MDHEN and CDR2 is SYDVKM. V dropped 4 bases and J dropped 7; count of bases not matched to a gene: 3. The CDR3 covers 12 residues.

V gene TRBV23-1 combines with J gene TRBJ1-1, with 12 bases lining up with TRBD1. TRBV23-1 is an ORF; its function is uncertain. The CDR3 extends over 18 amino acids. The J segment lost 4 bases and the V segment lost 4 bases, leaving 13 bases of the junction unmatched. Here the CDR3 DNA reads TGCGCCAGCAGTCCGGGGGGGACAGGGGGCGGAATGGGCACTGAAGCTTTCTTT. This encodes CASSPGGTGGGMGTEAFF.

The chain links TRBV6-5 to TRBJ2-7, with TRBD1 matching over 10 bases. Germline CDR1 MNHEY, CDR2 SVGAGI. The CDR3 runs to 15 residues. V was pared by 6 bases and J by 3 bases, with 8 bases of the junction left unmatched. CDR3 region: CASRKDRGQIYEQYF. For the CDR3, the DNA is TGTGCCAGCAGGAAAGACAGGGGGCAAATCTACGAGCAGTACTTC.

This chain joins TRBV5-4 and TRBJ2-1, with D unresolved. The germline gives CDR1 SGHNT, CDR2 YYREEE (reference sequence). The V end lost 2 bases, the J end lost 0 bases, and 12 bases lay between the germline ends. CDR3 length: 16 residues. The CDR3 nucleotides read TGTGCCAGCAGCTTCCCCGACGCTAGCTCCTACAATGAGCAGTTCTTC. This codes for CASSFPDASSYNEQFF.

This chain links TRBV6-5 with TRBJ1-1; 12 positions match TRBD1. The CDR3 spans 13 residues. Germline V gene data show CDR1 as MNHEY and CDR2 as SVGAGI. V dropped 6 bases and J dropped 8; count of bases not matched to a gene: 4. The CDR3 DNA is TGTGCCAGCAGCCGGGACAGGGGGCGAGAAGCTTTCTTT. Residues: CASSRDRGREAFF.

This clone was detected once. This chain uses TRBV21-1 with TRBJ2-7; TRBD2 was called by the table and not checked on the DNA. TRBV21-1 represents a pseudogene. CDR3 length equals 16 residues. The CDR3 DNA reads as TGTGCCAGCACCGAGACCCCGACTAGAGGGGACTACGAGCAGTACTTC. This encodes CASTETPTRGDYEQYF.

The chain recombines TRBV6-5 with TRBJ2-3, with a tentative D call TRBD2 (5 bases). Trimming stripped 0 bases from V and 6 bases from J, with 10 bases between. The V gene's germline CDR1 is MNHEY and CDR2 SVGAGI. CDR3 length: 14 amino acids. The CDR3 DNA follows: TGTGCCAGCAGTTACTCGAGAGGGCACGATACGCAGTATTTT. This gives the protein CASSYSRGHDTQYF.

This sequence joins TRBV6-1 and TRBJ2-7, with 11 bases that match TRBD1. This CDR3 is built from 14 residues. V shed 6 bases and J 5 bases; nucleotides not matched to a gene: 6. The germline gives CDR1 MNHNS, CDR2 SASEGT. CDR3 loop: CASRWTGGPDEQYF. The CDR3 DNA sequence: TGTGCCAGCAGATGGACAGGGGGCCCTGACGAGCAGTACTTC.

V gene TRBV5-6 combines with J gene TRBJ2-5; TRBD2 matches 8 bases. After removal of 4 bases from V and 6 bases from J, the junction contained 8 bases not matched to a gene. Germline V gives CDR1 SGHDT, CDR2 YYEEEE. This CDR3 is built from 14 residues. DNA for the CDR3: TGTGCCAGCAGCGCGTGGACTAGCCCGCAGACCCAGTACTTC. This codes for CASSAWTSPQTQYF.

The genes are TRBV5-1 and TRBJ2-3; a possible D gene is TRBD2 (6 bases). The V gene's germline CDR1 is SGHRS and CDR2 YFSETQ. There are 16 residues in the CDR3. Trimming removed 0 bases at V and 0 bases at J, with 11 bases between. In DNA form, the CDR3 reads TGCGCCAGCAGCTTGGGTAGCGGATCGAGCACAGATACGCAGTATTTT. Its translation is CASSLGSGSSTDTQYF.

The chain is built from TRBV6-6 and TRBJ1-2; D is uncertain. Germline V gives CDR1 MNHNY, CDR2 SVGAGI (reference sequence). The V and J ends lost 1 base and 4 bases respectively, with 7 bases between them. The CDR3 runs to 13 residues. The CDR3 sequence is CASSYYPLYGYTF. The DNA of the CDR3 is TGTGCCAGCAGTTACTACCCGCTCTATGGCTACACCTTC.

This clone is a singleton in its sample. V gene TRBV19 combines with J gene TRBJ2-1, with D maybe TRBD1 (5 bases). Germline V gene data show CDR1 as LNHDA and CDR2 as SQIVND (reference sequence). The CDR3 has 15 residues. V was pared by 7 bases and J by 0 bases, with 13 bases between. DNA for the CDR3: TGTGCCAGTAACGTGGGGCTGGGCTCCTACAATGAGCAGTTCTTC. This gives the protein CASNVGLGSYNEQFF.

The chain joins TRBV11-1 to TRBJ2-5; 9 bases agree with TRBD1. This CDR3 has 14 amino acids. The V gene's germline CDR1 is SGHAT and CDR2 FQDESV (reference sequence). V lost 5 bases to trimming and J lost 2 bases; unmatched junction nucleotides: 3. The CDR3 sequence is CASSQGQGQETQYF. In nucleotides, the CDR3 is TGTGCCAGCAGCCAGGGACAGGGACAAGAGACCCAGTACTTC.

The CDR3 reads CASSYERTVGGYTF. CDR3 DNA: TGTGCCAGCAGTTACGAAAGGACAGTGGGTGGCTACACCTTC. The chain couples TRBV6-5 to TRBJ1-2, with a weak D call TRBD1 (6 bases). The CDR3 is 14 residues long. Germline values: CDR1 MNHEY, CDR2 SVGAGI. The V gene lost 2 bases and the J gene lost 7 bases, with 14 bases spanning the gap.

Points on this clone: The junction departs from the called germline gene at one end, perhaps through a read error. This chain connects TRBV27 to TRBJ1-4, with 7 nucleotides matching TRBD1. The CDR3 sequence is 18 residues long. The germline CDR1 and CDR2 sequences are MNHEY and SMNVEV (reference sequence). CDR3 region: CACSPLGGRRTTNEKLFF. The CDR3 region has the DNA TGTGCCTGCAGTCCGTTAGGGGGCAGGCGAACAACTAATGAAAAACTGTTTTTT.

This clone was detected only a few times. The chain employs TRBV5-1 and TRBJ2-3, with D uncertain. This CDR3 is 13 amino acids long. Germline values: CDR1 SGHRS, CDR2 YFSETQ. V lost 4 bases and J 2 bases, leaving 8 bases between the germline ends. The DNA for the CDR3 is TGCGCCAGCAGCCCACGTTTCACAGATACGCAGTATTTT. Its protein is CASSPRFTDTQYF.

The gene calls are TRBV5-6 and TRBJ2-2; 7 positions match TRBD2. Looked up from germline, CDR1 is SGHDT and CDR2 is YYEEEE. Trimming removed 5 bases from V and 1 base from J; junction bases left unmatched: 8. This CDR3 is built from 16 residues. The CDR3 reads CASSPLADRNTGELFF. The CDR3 bases are TGTGCCAGCAGTCCTCTAGCGGACCGGAACACCGGGGAGCTGTTTTTT.

The chain couples TRBV28 to TRBJ2-5, with D tentatively TRBD1 (5 bases). The V and J ends lost 6 bases and 4 bases respectively, with 15 bases between them. Per the germline V gene, CDR1 is MDHEN and CDR2 is SYDVKM. CDR3 length equals 14 residues. This chain's CDR3 is CASSQVTGSETQYF. As DNA, the CDR3 is TGTGCCAGCAGCCAAGTAACAGGTTCAGAGACCCAGTACTTC. The full variable domain, rest sourced from reference TRBV28 and TRBJ2-5, is DVKVTQSSRYLVKRTGEKVFLECVQDMDHENMFWYRQDPGLGLRLIYFSYDVKMKEKGDIPEGYSVSREKKERFSLILESASTNQTSMYLCASSQVTGSETQYFGPGTRLLVL.

The chain joins TRBV6-6 to TRBJ2-5, with 7 bases fitting TRBD1. The V segment lost 8 bases and the J segment 4 bases; nucleotides outside the gene matches: 7. The CDR3 sequence is 13 residues long. CDR1 MNHNY and CDR2 SVGAGI come from the germline V gene (reference sequence). CDR3 bases: TGTGCCAGCGACCCGAGGGGGCCAGAGACCCAGTACTTC. Translation: CASDPRGPETQYF.

The chain has TRBV7-6 and TRBJ2-1; D gene unclear. The CDR3 consists of 14 residues. V lost 0 bases and J lost 4, with 7 bases in between. The germline V gene encodes CDR1 SGHVS and CDR2 FNYEAQ. The CDR3: CASSLALGYNEQFF. DNA for the CDR3: TGTGCCAGCAGCTTAGCATTAGGGTACAATGAGCAGTTCTTC.

Worth noting for this clone: A junction boundary mismatches the germline segment, possibly from a read error. The chain uses TRBV19 and TRBJ1-1; D may be TRBD1 (5 bases). From germline, CDR1 is LNHDA and CDR2 SQIVND (reference sequence). The CDR3 extends over 14 amino acids. CDR3 nucleotide sequence: TGTGCCGGTAGCGTCCTGGGGCTGAACACTGAAGCTTTCTTT. It translates to CAGSVLGLNTEAFF.

The V gene is TRBV6-5, the J gene TRBJ2-7; 10 nucleotides match TRBD2. V shed 8 bases and J 2 bases; nucleotides not matched to a gene: 9. The CDR3 has 15 amino acids. Germline V CDR1 and CDR2: MNHEY, SVGAGI. This chain's CDR3 is CASRRGTSDPYEQYF. The CDR3 nucleotides read TGTGCCAGCCGGCGGGGGACTAGCGATCCCTACGAGCAGTACTTC.

Only one count was recorded for this clone. The rearrangement uses TRBV19 and TRBJ2-2, with 8 bases lining up with TRBD1. CDR3 length: 13 residues. V shed 6 bases, J shed 4 bases, and the junction held 1 base outside the gene matches. From germline, CDR1 is LNHDA and CDR2 SQIVND (reference sequence). The CDR3 sequence is CASRTGVTGELFF. The DNA for the CDR3 is TGTGCCAGTAGGACAGGGGTCACCGGGGAGCTGTTTTTT.